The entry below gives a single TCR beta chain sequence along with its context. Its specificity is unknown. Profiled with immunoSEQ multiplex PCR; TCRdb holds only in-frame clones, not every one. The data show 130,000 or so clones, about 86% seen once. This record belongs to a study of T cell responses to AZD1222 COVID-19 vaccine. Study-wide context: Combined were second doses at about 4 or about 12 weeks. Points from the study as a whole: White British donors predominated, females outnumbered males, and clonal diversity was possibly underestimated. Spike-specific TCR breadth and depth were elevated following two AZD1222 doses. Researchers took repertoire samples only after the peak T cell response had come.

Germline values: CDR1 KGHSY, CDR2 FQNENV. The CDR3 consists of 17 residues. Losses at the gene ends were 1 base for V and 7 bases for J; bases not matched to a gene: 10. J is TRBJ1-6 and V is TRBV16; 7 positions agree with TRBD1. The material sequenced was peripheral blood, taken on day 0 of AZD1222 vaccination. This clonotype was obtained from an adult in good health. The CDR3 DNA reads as TGTGCCAGCAGCCAATTTAGGGGGCCTAGTGAAAATTCACCCCTCCACTTT. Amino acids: CASSQFRGPSENSPLHF.